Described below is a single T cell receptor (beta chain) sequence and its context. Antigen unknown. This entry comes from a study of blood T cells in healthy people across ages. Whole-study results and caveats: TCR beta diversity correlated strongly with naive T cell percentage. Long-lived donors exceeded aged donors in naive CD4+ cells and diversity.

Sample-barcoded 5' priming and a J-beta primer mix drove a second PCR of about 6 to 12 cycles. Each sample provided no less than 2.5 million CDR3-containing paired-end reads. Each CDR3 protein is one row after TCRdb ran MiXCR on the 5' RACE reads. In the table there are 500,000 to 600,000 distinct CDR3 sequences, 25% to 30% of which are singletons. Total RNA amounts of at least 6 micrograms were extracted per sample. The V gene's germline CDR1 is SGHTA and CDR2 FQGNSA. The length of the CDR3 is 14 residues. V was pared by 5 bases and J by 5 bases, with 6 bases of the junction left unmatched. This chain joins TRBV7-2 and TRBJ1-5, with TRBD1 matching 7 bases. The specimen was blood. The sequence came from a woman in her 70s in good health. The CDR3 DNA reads TGTGCCAGCAGCAGATTTACAGGGGATCAGCCCCAGCATTTT. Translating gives CASSRFTGDQPQHF.